These T cell receptor beta chains were read from a single sample in a study of CD8 T cell repertoires and HIV-1 epitope variants. Clones were read by immunoSEQ multiplex PCR, and TCRdb kept only the in-frame ones, dropping some. The table shows several thousand clones, with 64% occurring only once. Their antigen targets remain unknown. Material: cultured CD8+ T cells derived from PBMCs. Every receptor here comes from a male donor with HIV. Both conserved end residues are trimmed from each CDR3. The order of the fields is V gene, CDR3 length, J gene, CDR3 protein.

TRBV13	13	TRBJ2-2	ASGGAGVETGELF
TRBV11-2	12	TRBJ1-2	ASSLNSEIYGYT
TRBV11-1	13	TRBJ2-7	ASSLGDPTSYEQY
TRBV4-2	13	TRBJ1-2	ASMPLLGGDYGYT
TRBV7-8	13	TRBJ1-1	ASSPGLGGVGEAF
TRBV7-2	11	TRBJ2-1	ASSTETGDEQF
TRBV28	9	TRBJ1-1	ASSWGTEAF
TRBV9	13	TRBJ2-7	ASSVAGTSSYEQY
TRBV7-9	11	TRBJ2-7	ASSLYDSYEQY
TRBV20-1	9	TRBJ1-1	SARVSAEAF
TRBV27	11	TRBJ1-2	ASSPRGQDGYT
TRBV28	12	TRBJ2-7	ASSLGLFSYEQY
TRBV5-4	14	TRBJ1-4	ASSFSGQGLGEKLF
TRBV5-6	11	TRBJ2-7	ASSFGQSYEQY
TRBV11-2	14	TRBJ1-2	ASSQDPVELDYGYT
TRBV15	16	TRBJ1-5	ATSPRTRVGYSNQPQH
TRBV5-8	14	TRBJ2-3	ASSPTSGKDTDTQY
TRBV7-8	12	TRBJ2-7	ASSPGTSGYEQY
TRBV13	12	TRBJ2-1	ASSIGQGLNEQF
TRBV15	16	TRBJ2-2	ATSPGTSGGAGTGELF
TRBV19	10	TRBJ1-1	ASSSPGGEAF
TRBV28	11	TRBJ1-4	ASSPATNEKLF
TRBV14	13	TRBJ1-6	ASSQTTGANSPLH
TRBV5-1	11	TRBJ2-5	ASSLRRAETQY
TRBV7-9	11	TRBJ2-1	ASSHGTENEQF
TRBV11-2	11	TRBJ2-2	ASSLPGTGELF
TRBV28	13	TRBJ2-5	ASSPLGQGKETQY
TRBV27	17	TRBJ2-1	ASTEGTSGGALYYNEQF